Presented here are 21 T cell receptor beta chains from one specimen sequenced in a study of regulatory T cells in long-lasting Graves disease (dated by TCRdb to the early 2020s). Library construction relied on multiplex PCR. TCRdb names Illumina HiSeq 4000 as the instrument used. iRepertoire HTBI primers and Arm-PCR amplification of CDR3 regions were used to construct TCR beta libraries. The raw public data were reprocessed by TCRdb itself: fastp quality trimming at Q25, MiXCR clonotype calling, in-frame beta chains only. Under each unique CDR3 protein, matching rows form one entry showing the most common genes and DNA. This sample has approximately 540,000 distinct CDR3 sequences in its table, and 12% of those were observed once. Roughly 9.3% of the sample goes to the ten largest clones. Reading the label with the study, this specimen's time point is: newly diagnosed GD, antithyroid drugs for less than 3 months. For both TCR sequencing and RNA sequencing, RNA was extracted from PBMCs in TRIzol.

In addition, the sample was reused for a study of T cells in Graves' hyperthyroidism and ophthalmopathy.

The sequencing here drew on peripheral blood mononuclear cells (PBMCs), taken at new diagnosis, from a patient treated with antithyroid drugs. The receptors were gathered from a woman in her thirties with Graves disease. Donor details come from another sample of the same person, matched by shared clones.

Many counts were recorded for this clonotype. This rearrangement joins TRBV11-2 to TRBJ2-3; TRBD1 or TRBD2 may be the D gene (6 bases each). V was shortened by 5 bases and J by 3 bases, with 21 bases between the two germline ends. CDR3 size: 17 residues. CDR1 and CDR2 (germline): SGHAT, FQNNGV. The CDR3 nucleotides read TGTGCCAGCAGCCCAAGGACAGCGTCCGGGAGAACAGATACGCAGTATTTT. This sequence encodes CASSPRTASGRTDTQYF.

CDR3 region: CASSSDGYGYTF. Here the CDR3 DNA reads TGTGCCAGCTCATCGGACGGATATGGCTACACCTTC. The genes are TRBV18 and TRBJ1-2; D is unclear. Trimming pared 5 bases from V and 5 bases from J, leaving 9 bases between. The CDR3 has 12 residues. The V gene's germline CDR1 is KGHSH and CDR2 LQKENI.

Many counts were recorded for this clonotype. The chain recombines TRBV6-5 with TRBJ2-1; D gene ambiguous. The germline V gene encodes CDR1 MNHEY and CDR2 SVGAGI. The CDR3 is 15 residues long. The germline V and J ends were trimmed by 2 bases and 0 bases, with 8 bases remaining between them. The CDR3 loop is CASSYGVGSYNEQFF. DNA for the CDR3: TGTGCCAGCAGTTACGGGGTCGGCTCCTACAATGAGCAGTTCTTC.

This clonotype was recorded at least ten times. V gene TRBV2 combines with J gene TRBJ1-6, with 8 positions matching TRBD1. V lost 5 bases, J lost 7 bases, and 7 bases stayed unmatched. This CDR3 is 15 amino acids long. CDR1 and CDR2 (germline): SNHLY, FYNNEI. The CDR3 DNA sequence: TGTGCCAGCAGTCCGGACAGGGCTCGGAATTCACCCCTCCACTTT. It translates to CASSPDRARNSPLHF.

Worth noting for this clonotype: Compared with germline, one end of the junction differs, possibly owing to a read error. CDR3 residues: CAGSGDPGLLFTDTQYF. In nucleotides, the CDR3 is TGTGCCGGCAGTGGCGACCCGGGACTACTCTTCACAGATACGCAGTATTTT. This sequence joins TRBV6-1 and TRBJ2-3; 7 bases align to TRBD2. CDR1 is MNHNS, CDR2 SASEGT, per germline. The CDR3 spans 17 residues.

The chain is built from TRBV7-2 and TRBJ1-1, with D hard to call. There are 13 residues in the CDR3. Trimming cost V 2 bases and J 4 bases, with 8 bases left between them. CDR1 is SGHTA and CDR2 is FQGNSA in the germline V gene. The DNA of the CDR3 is TGTGCCAGCAGCTTATATGGTTTCACTGAAGCTTTCTTT. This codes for CASSLYGFTEAFF. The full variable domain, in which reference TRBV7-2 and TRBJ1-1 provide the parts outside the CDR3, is GAGVSQSPSNKVTEKGKDVELRCDPISGHTALYWYRQSLGQGLEFLIYFQGNSAPDKSGLPSDRFSAERTGGSVSTLTIQRTQQEDSAVYLCASSLYGFTEAFFGQGTRLTVV.

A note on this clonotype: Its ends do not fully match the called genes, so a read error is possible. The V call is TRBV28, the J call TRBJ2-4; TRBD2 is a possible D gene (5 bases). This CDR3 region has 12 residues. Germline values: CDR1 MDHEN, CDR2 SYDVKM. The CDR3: CASSPSRAIRDF. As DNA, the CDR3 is TGTGCCAGCAGTCCCTCGCGGGCCATCCGGGACTTC.

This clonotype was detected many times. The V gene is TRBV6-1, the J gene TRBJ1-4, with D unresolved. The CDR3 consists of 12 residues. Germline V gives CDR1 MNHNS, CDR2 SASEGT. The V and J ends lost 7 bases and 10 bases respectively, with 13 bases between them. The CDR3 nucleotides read TGTGCCAGCACTCTGAACGCAGGAAAACTGTTTTTT. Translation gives CASTLNAGKLFF.

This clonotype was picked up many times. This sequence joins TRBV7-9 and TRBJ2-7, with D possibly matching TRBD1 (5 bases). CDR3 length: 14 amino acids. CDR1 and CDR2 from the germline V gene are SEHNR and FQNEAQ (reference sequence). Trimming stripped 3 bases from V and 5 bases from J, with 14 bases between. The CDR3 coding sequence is TGTGCCAGCAGCTTTAGTCAGGGAAGAGACGAGCAGTACTTC. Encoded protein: CASSFSQGRDEQYF.

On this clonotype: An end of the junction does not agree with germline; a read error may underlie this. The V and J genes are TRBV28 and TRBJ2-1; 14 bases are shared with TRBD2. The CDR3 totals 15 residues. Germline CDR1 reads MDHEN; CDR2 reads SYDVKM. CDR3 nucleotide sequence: TGTGCCAGCAGTTCCTTAGGACTAGCGGGAGGTGAGCAGCTCTTC. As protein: CASSSLGLAGGEQLF.

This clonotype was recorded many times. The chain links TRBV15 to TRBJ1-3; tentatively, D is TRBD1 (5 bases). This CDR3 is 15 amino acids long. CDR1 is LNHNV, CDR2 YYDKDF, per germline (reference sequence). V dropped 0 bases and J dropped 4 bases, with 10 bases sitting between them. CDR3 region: CATSRDLGTGNTIYF. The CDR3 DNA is TGTGCCACCAGCAGAGATCTAGGGACCGGAAACACCATATATTTT.

The CDR3 protein is CASSLKWQETNEKLFF. The CDR3 region has the DNA TGCGCCAGCAGCTTGAAGTGGCAGGAAACTAATGAAAAACTGTTTTTT. The chain recombines TRBV5-1 with TRBJ1-4; D is undetermined. The CDR3 runs 16 residues. V was shortened by 1 base and J by 1 base, with 11 bases between the two germline ends. Germline V gene data show CDR1 as SGHRS and CDR2 as YFSETQ.

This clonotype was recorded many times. The CDR3: CSASVGYYNEQFF. The CDR3 DNA is TGCAGTGCCTCGGTAGGCTACTACAATGAGCAGTTCTTC. V is TRBV20-1 and J is TRBJ2-1; no firm D call. Per the germline V gene, CDR1 is DFQATT and CDR2 is SNEGSKA (reference sequence). Deletions cut 6 bases from V and 3 bases from J, with 12 bases between. The CDR3 is made up of 13 amino acids.

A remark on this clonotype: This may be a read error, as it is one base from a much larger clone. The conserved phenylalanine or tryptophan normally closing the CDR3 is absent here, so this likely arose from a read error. DNA of the CDR3: TGCAGCGTTGTACCCCCGGGGAGCACTGAAGCTTTCTCT. It yields the protein CSVVPPGSTEAFS. V and J are TRBV29-1 and TRBJ1-1, with D hard to call. This CDR3 has 13 amino acids. Deletions cut 4 bases from V and 4 bases from J, with 13 bases between. CDR1 is SQVTM, CDR2 ANQGSEA, per germline.

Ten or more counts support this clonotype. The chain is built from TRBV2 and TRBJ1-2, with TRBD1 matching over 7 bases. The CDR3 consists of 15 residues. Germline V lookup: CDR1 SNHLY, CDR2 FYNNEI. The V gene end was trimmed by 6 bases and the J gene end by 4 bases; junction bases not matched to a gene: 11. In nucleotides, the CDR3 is TGTGCCAGCAGCCGACGCACAGGGGCCTCCTATGGCTACACCTTC. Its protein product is CASSRRTGASYGYTF.

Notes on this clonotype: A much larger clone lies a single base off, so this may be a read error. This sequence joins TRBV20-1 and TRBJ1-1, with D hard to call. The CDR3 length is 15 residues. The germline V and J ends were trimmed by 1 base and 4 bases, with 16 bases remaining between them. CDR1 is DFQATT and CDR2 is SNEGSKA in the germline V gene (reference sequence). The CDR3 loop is CSARGAVGIGTEAFF. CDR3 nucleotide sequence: TGCAGTGCTAGAGGCGCCGTAGGGATAGGCACTGAAGCTTTCTTT.

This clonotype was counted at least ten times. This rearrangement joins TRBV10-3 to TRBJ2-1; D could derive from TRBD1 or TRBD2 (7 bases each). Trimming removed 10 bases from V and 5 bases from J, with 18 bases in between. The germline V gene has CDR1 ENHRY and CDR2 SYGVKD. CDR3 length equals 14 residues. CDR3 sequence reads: CATGGGGGHNEQFF. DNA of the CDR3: TGTGCCACCGGAGGGGGAGGGGGCCACAATGAGCAGTTCTTC.

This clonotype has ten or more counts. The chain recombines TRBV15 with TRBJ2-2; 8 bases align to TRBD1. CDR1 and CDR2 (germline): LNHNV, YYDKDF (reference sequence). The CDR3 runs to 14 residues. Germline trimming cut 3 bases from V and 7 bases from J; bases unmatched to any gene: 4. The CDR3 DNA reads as TGTGCCACCAGCAGGGACAGGGTGGGCGGGGAGCTGTTTTTT. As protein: CATSRDRVGGELFF.

The CDR3 loop reads CAWSVHSGANVLTF. Written as DNA, the CDR3 is TGTGCCTGGAGTGTACACTCTGGGGCCAACGTCCTGACTTTC. J is TRBJ2-6 and V is TRBV30; no clear D gene. This CDR3 comprises 14 residues. Germline V gives CDR1 GTSNPN, CDR2 SVGIG (reference sequence). The germline V and J ends were trimmed by 0 bases and 0 bases, with 3 bases remaining between them.

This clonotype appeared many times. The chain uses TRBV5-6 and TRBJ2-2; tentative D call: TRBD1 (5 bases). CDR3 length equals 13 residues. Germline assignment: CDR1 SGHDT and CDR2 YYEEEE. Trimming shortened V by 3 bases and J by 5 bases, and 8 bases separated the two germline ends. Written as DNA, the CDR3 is TGTGCCAGCAGCTGGGGCCCTACCGGGGAGCTGTTTTTT. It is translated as CASSWGPTGELFF. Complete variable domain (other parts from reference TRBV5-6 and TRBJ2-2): DAGVTQSPTHLIKTRGQQVTLRCSPKSGHDTVSWYQQALGQGPQFIFQYYEEEERQRGNFPDRFSGHQFPNYSSELNVNALLLGDSALYLCASSWGPTGELFFGEGSRLTVL.

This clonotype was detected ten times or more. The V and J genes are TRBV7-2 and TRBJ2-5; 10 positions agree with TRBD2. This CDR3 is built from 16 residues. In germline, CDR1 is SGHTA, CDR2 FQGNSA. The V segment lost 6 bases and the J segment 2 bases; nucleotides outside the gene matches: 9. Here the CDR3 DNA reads TGTGCCAGCAGGTCTCAACTAGCGGGACCACAAGAGACCCAGTACTTC. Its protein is CASRSQLAGPQETQYF. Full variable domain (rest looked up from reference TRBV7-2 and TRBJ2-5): GAGVSQSPSNKVTEKGKDVELRCDPISGHTALYWYRQSLGQGLEFLIYFQGNSAPDKSGLPSDRFSAERTGGSVSTLTIQRTQQEDSAVYLCASRSQLAGPQETQYFGPGTRLLVL.